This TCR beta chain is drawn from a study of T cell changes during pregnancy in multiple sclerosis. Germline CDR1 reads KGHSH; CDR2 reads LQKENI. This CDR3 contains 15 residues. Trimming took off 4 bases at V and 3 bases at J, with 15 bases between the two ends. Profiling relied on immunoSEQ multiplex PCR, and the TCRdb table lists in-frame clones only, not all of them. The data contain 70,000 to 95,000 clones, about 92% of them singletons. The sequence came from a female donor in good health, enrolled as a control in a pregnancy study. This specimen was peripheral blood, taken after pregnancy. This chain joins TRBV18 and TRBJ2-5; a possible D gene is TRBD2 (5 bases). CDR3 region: CASSQDWVSKETQYF. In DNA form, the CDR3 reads TGTGCCAGCTCACAGGACTGGGTATCCAAAGAGACCCAGTACTTC.